This T cell receptor beta chain was identified during a study of T cell responses to AZD1222 COVID-19 vaccine. Regarding the study as a whole: Without day 14 samples, only post-peak T cell repertoires were studied. Of spike-specific TCRs, nearly half reportedly target regions left unmutated in variants. The study identified only five to seven AZD1222 recipients as seropositive at baseline.

Clones were read by immunoSEQ multiplex PCR, and TCRdb kept only the in-frame ones, dropping some. The table includes roughly 80,000 clones, 85% to 90% detected once. Concerning this clone: The antigen is not known.

Trimming took 7 bases from V and 5 from J; bases not matched to a gene: 5. The CDR3 contains 14 residues. Germline assignment: CDR1 SNHLY and CDR2 FYNNEI. J is TRBJ2-3 and V is TRBV2, with 11 bases that match TRBD2. This TCR derives from an adult in good health. The specimen comprised peripheral blood, sampled on day 0 of AZD1222 vaccination. The CDR3 sequence: CASNLAGGKDTQYF. The DNA for the CDR3 is TGTGCCAGCAACTTAGCGGGGGGGAAAGATACGCAGTATTTT.